This T cell receptor beta chain was sequenced for a study of blood T cell repertoires in COVID-19. Study summary: In each case, the material was cDNA or gDNA derived from T cells, B-cell-depleted T cells, or PBMCs.

Authors' processing steps: It was from reference gene primer amplification that nucleated cell counts were estimated. The repertoire was sequenced with immunoSEQ multiplex PCR; TCRdb's copy has only in-frame clones and lacks some. V, J and clone size were drawn from that table, and D and trimming were deduced from the DNA. The data show more than 60,000 clones, around 89% seen once. Germline lookup yields CDR1 KGHSH and CDR2 LQKENI. The junction had 2 bases not matched to a gene; V was cut back by 2 bases and J by 0 bases. This CDR3 is built from 15 residues. J is TRBJ2-3 and V is TRBV18, with 7 positions matching TRBD1. Sequencing used peripheral blood. This sequence originates from a man aged 45-65 years with acute or convalescent COVID-19. The CDR3 nucleotides read TGTGCCAGCTCACCAATACAGGGGAGCACAGATACGCAGTATTTT. As protein: CASSPIQGSTDTQYF.